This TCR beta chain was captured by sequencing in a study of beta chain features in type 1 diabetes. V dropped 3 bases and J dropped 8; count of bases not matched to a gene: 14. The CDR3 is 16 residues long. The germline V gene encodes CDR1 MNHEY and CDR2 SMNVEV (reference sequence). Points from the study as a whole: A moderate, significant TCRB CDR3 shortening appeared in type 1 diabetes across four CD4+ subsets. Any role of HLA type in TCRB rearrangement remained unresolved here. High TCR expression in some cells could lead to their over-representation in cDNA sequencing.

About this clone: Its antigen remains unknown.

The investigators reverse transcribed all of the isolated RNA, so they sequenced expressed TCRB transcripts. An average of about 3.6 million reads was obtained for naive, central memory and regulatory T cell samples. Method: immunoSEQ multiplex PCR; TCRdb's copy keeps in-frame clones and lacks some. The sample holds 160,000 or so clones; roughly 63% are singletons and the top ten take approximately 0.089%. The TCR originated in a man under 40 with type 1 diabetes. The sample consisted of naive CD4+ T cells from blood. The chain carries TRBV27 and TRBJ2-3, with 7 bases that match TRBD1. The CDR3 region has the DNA TGTGCCAGCAGTTTGCGAGGGGGCCTGTGGGACCTTACGCAGTATTTT. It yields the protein CASSLRGGLWDLTQYF.